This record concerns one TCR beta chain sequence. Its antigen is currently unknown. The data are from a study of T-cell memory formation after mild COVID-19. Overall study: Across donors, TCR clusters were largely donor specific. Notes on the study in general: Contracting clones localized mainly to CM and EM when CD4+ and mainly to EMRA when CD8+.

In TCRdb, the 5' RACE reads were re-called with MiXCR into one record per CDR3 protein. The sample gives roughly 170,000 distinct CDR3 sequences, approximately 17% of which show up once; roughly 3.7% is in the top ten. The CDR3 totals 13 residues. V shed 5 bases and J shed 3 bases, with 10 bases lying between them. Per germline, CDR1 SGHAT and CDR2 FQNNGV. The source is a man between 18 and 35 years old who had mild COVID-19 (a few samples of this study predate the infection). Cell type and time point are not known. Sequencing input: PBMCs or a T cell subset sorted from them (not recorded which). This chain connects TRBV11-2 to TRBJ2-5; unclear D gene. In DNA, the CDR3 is TGTGCCAGCAGCAGGCGGCTAAAAGAGACCCAGTACTTC. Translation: CASSRRLKETQYF.